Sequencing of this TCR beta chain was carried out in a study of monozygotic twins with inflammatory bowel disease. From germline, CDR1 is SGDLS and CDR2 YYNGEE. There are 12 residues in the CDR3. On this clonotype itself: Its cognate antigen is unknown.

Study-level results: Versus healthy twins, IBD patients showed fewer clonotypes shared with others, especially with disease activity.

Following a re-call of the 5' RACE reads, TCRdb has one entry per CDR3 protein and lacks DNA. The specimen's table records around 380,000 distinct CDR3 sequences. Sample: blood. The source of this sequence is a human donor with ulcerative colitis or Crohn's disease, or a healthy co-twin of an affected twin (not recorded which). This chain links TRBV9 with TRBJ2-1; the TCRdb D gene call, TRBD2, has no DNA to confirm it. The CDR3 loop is CASSHGRNEQFF.